A single sample gave rise to the 18 T cell receptor beta chains below, sequenced in a study of cytomegalovirus exposure and HLA in healthy donors. Primers: 60 Vbeta forward and 13 Jbeta reverse. Some clones are missing from TCRdb's copy, which holds only in-frame ones; the method was immunoSEQ multiplex PCR. The listing contains 130,000 to 150,000 clones. The sequencing sample was made of PBMCs. These receptors all come from a male donor in good health and CMV-seronegative.

This chain joins TRBV30 and TRBJ2-5, with 9 bases aligning to TRBD2. Germline loops: CDR1 GTSNPN, CDR2 SVGIG (reference sequence). CDR3 length: 13 residues. V was clipped by 2 bases and J by 4 bases; unmatched bases: 2. CDR3 sequence reads: CAWSRREGETQYF. CDR3 nucleotides: TGTGCCTGGAGTAGGCGGGAGGGAGAGACCCAGTACTTC.

The CDR3 sequence is CAWRPITETGTYEQYF. The DNA of the CDR3 is TGTGCCTGGAGGCCAATTACCGAGACAGGGACATACGAGCAGTACTTC. The gene calls are TRBV30 and TRBJ2-7, with 7 bases matching TRBD1. Germline lookup yields CDR1 GTSNPN and CDR2 SVGIG (reference sequence). The V segment lost 3 bases and the J segment 4 bases; nucleotides outside the gene matches: 15. This CDR3 spans 16 amino acids.

The chain carries TRBV30 and TRBJ1-1; D possibly corresponds to TRBD1 (6 bases). V was cut by 8 bases and J by 5 bases, with 21 bases left in between. The CDR3 extends over 14 amino acids. Germline V gene lookup returns CDR1 GTSNPN and CDR2 SVGIG (reference sequence). CDR3: CAGGTEGGYTEAFF. CDR3 bases: TGTGCCGGTGGGACGGAGGGGGGGTATACTGAAGCTTTCTTT.

The chain combines TRBV5-1 with TRBJ2-5; the match to TRBD2 covers 9 bases. Germline CDR1 and CDR2: SGHRS and YFSETQ. Trimming removed 2 bases from V and 1 base from J; junction bases left unmatched: 3. The CDR3 spans 15 residues. CDR3 amino acids: CASSFRLAVQETQYF. In nucleotides, the CDR3 is TGCGCCAGCAGCTTCCGACTAGCGGTCCAAGAGACCCAGTACTTC. The full variable domain, its missing parts supplied by reference TRBV5-1 and TRBJ2-5, is KAGVTQTPRYLIKTRGQQVTLSCSPISGHRSVSWYQQTPGQGLQFLFEYFSETQRNKGNFPGRFSGRQFSNSRSEMNVSTLELGDSALYLCASSFRLAVQETQYFGPGTRLLVL.

The chain has TRBV5-1 and TRBJ2-3; perhaps TRBD2 as D (5 bases). The CDR3 contains 15 residues. Germline lookup yields CDR1 SGHRS and CDR2 YFSETQ. The ends were cut back, 0 bases at V and 0 bases at J, with 8 bases in the middle. The CDR3 DNA sequence: TGCGCCAGCAGCTTGGGAGGGTCTAGCACAGATACGCAGTATTTT. It yields the protein CASSLGGSSTDTQYF. Full variable domain (remainder filled in from reference TRBV5-1 and TRBJ2-3): KAGVTQTPRYLIKTRGQQVTLSCSPISGHRSVSWYQQTPGQGLQFLFEYFSETQRNKGNFPGRFSGRQFSNSRSEMNVSTLELGDSALYLCASSLGGSSTDTQYFGPGTRLTVL.

The chain combines TRBV2 with TRBJ1-1; D not resolved. This CDR3 region has 14 residues. The germline V gene encodes CDR1 SNHLY and CDR2 FYNNEI. Trimming left V 7 bases short and J 0 bases short, with 12 bases between. Here the CDR3 reads CASTFGRVNTEAFF. The CDR3 nucleotides read TGTGCCAGCACCTTCGGTAGAGTGAACACTGAAGCTTTCTTT.

This sequence joins TRBV18 and TRBJ1-4; D is unresolved. Germline CDR1 and CDR2: KGHSH and LQKENI. V lost 3 bases and J 6 bases, leaving 8 bases between the germline ends. The CDR3 consists of 13 residues. CDR3 amino acids: CASSPRLDEKLFF. The CDR3 region has the DNA TGTGCCAGCTCACCGCGTTTGGATGAAAAACTGTTTTTT.

This chain connects TRBV18 to TRBJ1-1; 7 bases line up with TRBD1. With V trimmed by 5 bases and J by 10 bases, 10 bases remained unmatched. The CDR3 runs to 13 residues. CDR1 and CDR2 (germline): KGHSH, LQKENI. CDR3 loop: CASSATGRTGAFF. The CDR3, as DNA: TGTGCCAGCTCAGCGACAGGGCGAACGGGAGCTTTCTTT.

V is TRBV6-5 and J is TRBJ2-1; TRBD1 might be the D (6 bases). Trimming pared 6 bases from V and 0 bases from J, leaving 12 bases between. Germline values: CDR1 MNHEY, CDR2 SVGAGI. CDR3 length: 15 residues. The CDR3 nucleotides are TGTGCCAGCAGCAGGGACACCAGCTCCTACAATGAGCAGTTCTTC. Translated: CASSRDTSSYNEQFF.

This chain joins TRBV9 and TRBJ1-6, with D unresolved. Germline values: CDR1 SGDLS, CDR2 YYNGEE. Trimming stripped 0 bases from V and 10 bases from J, with 14 bases between. The CDR3 has 15 amino acids. CDR3 bases: TGTGCCAGCAGCGTAGCTTTAGGAGAGAACTCACCCCTCCACTTT. As protein: CASSVALGENSPLHF.

V and J are TRBV30 and TRBJ1-5; tentative D call: TRBD1 (5 bases). In germline, CDR1 is GTSNPN, CDR2 SVGIG (reference sequence). V lost 7 bases and J 7 bases, leaving 17 bases between the germline ends. The CDR3 sequence is 13 residues long. In DNA, the CDR3 is TGTGCCTCTAGTGGAGGGACGGAGCAGCCCCAGCATTTT. This translates into CASSGGTEQPQHF.

This chain joins TRBV7-2 and TRBJ2-2; a weak D match, TRBD1 (5 bases). CDR3 length equals 15 residues. CDR1 is SGHTA and CDR2 is FQGNSA in the germline V gene. The V end was cut by 3 bases, the J end by 0 bases, with 8 bases between. CDR3 bases: TGTGCCAGCAGCTTTGGACATGCGAACACCGGGGAGCTGTTTTTT. Protein: CASSFGHANTGELFF.

The chain couples TRBV9 to TRBJ2-5, with D maybe TRBD1 (6 bases). CDR1 is SGDLS and CDR2 is YYNGEE in the germline V gene. CDR3 size: 17 residues. Trimming stripped 0 bases from V and 3 bases from J, with 18 bases between. The CDR3 region is CASSVGRRGGEKETQYF. CDR3 sequence (DNA): TGTGCCAGCAGCGTAGGGCGGAGAGGGGGAGAAAAAGAGACCCAGTACTTC. Full variable domain (missing parts from reference TRBV9 and TRBJ2-5): DSGVTQTPKHLITATGQRVTLRCSPRSGDLSVYWYQQSLDQGLQFLIQYYNGEERAKGNILERFSAQQFPDLHSELNLSSLELGDSALYFCASSVGRRGGEKETQYFGPGTRLLVL.

The rearrangement uses TRBV30 and TRBJ2-7; no clear D gene. The CDR3 runs to 15 residues. With 2 bases removed from V and 2 bases from J, the gap between germline ends came to 16 bases. CDR1 and CDR2 from the germline V gene are GTSNPN and SVGIG (reference sequence). The CDR3 loop is CAWSLTRYEAYEQYF. As DNA, the CDR3 is TGTGCCTGGAGTTTAACTCGCTATGAGGCCTACGAGCAGTACTTC.

The chain couples TRBV18 to TRBJ1-2, with 10 positions matching TRBD1. Per germline, CDR1 KGHSH and CDR2 LQKENI. Trimming removed 6 bases from V and 8 bases from J; junction bases left unmatched: 6. The CDR3 length is 13 residues. The CDR3: CASSPGQGHGYTF. CDR3 coding DNA: TGTGCCAGCTCCCCGGGACAGGGGCACGGCTACACCTTC.

V and J are TRBV4-1 and TRBJ2-1, with D tentatively TRBD1 (6 bases). V was clipped by 0 bases and J by 8 bases, with 8 bases between them. The CDR3 is made up of 13 amino acids. Germline V CDR1 and CDR2: MGHRA, YSYEKL. The CDR3 bases are TGCGCCAGCAGCCAAGAGGGGGCCGATGAGCAGTTCTTC. Translation gives CASSQEGADEQFF.

The chain is built from TRBV4-3 and TRBJ1-1; D might be TRBD1 (5 bases). There are 14 residues in the CDR3. Germline CDR1 LGHNA, CDR2 YSLEER. V was cut by 1 base and J by 3 bases, with 9 bases left in between. In nucleotides, the CDR3 is TGCGCCAGCAGCCAAGGGGGGGTCGACACTGAAGCTTTCTTT. Its protein is CASSQGGVDTEAFF.

The chain has TRBV6-5 and TRBJ1-1; D is perhaps TRBD1 (5 bases). The CDR3 contains 15 residues. Germline CDR1 MNHEY, CDR2 SVGAGI. V was cut by 2 bases and J by 0 bases, with 10 bases left in between. CDR3: CASSYAPGVNTEAFF. CDR3 DNA: TGTGCCAGCAGTTACGCCCCGGGGGTGAACACTGAAGCTTTCTTT.